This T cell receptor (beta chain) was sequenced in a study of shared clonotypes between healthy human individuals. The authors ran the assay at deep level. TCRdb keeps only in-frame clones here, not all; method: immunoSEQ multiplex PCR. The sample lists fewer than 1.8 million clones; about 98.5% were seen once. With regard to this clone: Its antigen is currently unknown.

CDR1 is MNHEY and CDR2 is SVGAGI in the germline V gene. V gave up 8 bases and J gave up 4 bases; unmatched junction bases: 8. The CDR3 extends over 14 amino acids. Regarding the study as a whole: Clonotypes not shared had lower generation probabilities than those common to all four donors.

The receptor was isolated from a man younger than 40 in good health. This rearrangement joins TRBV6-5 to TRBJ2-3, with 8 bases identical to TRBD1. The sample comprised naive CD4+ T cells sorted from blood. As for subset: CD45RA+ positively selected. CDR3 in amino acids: CASGDRRPADTQYF. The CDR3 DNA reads TGTGCCAGCGGGGACAGGCGGCCAGCAGATACGCAGTATTTT.